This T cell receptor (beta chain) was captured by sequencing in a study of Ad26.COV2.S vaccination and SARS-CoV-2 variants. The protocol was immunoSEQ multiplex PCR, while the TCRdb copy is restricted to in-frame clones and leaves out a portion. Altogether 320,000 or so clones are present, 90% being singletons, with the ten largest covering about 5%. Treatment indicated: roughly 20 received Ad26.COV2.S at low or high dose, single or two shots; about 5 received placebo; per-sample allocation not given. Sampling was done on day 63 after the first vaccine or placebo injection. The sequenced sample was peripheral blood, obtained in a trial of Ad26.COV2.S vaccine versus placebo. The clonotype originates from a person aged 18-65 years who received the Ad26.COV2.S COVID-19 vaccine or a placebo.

The CDR3 here is CASSGQGYEKLFF. The CDR3 region has the DNA TGTGCCAGCAGTGGACAGGGGTATGAAAAACTGTTTTTT. V and J are TRBV2 and TRBJ1-4; TRBD1 matches 8 bases. Losses at the gene ends were 4 bases for V and 6 bases for J; bases not matched to a gene: 1. CDR3 length: 13 residues. Germline CDR1 SNHLY, CDR2 FYNNEI.